This TCR beta chain comes out of a study of T cell repertoires in cytomegalovirus infection. Whole-study context: Recently identified HLA-C-restricted and well-studied HLA-B-restricted CMV epitopes were used. CMV infection together with matching HLA type was indicated by public TCR beta signatures.

This clonotype was counted a few times. What it binds is not known. Study-level results: Dominating the ex vivo response were TCR beta clonotypes that were CMV-specific and HLA-C-restricted.

TCRdb re-called the reads through MiXCR, storing one row per CDR3 protein. Of 350,000 to 400,000 distinct CDR3 sequences listed, 34% were seen once; the top ten hold approximately 12%. CDR3 length: 19 amino acids. Unmatched junction bases numbered 14, after V lost 0 bases and J lost 4 bases. Sequenced here: cultured PBMCs, sampled from culture after CMV antigen stimulation. The rearrangement joins TRBV12-3 or TRBV12-4 to TRBJ2-3; 9 bases are shared with TRBD2. The source is a human donor in good health (CMV status not recorded). Some clones in this sample may be carry-over from other donors' samples. The CDR3 DNA is TGTGCCAGCAGTTTAGCCCGACCCGGTAGCGGGAGTTGGGCAGATACGCAGTATTTT. This sequence encodes CASSLARPGSGSWADTQYF.